The 21 T cell receptor beta chains presented below share a single source sample, sequenced in a study of Graves' ophthalmopathy and Graves' hyperthyroidism. Amplified TCR beta CDR3 regions were obtained using RNA transcripts as template. The authors performed first-round RT-PCR with HTBI primers and then a second-round multiplex PCR. One entry per CDR3 protein, called by TCRdb with MiXCR from the multiplex PCR reads. The repertoire consists of 450,000 or so distinct CDR3 sequences, with over 13% occurring once and the leading ten covering over 7.5%. Specimen: blood. The receptor set was obtained from a woman aged 25 to 39 with Graves' ophthalmopathy.

Turning to this clonotype: A read error is possible here, since a much larger clone lies one base away. V is TRBV20-1 and J is TRBJ2-5; D may be TRBD1 (7 bases). There are 13 residues in the CDR3. Per the germline V gene, CDR1 is DFQATT and CDR2 is SNEGSKA (reference sequence). CDR3 in amino acids: CSARAGGGETKYF. CDR3 coding DNA: TGCAGTGCTAGGGCAGGGGGAGGAGAGACCAAGTACTTC.

At least ten counts were recorded for this clonotype. The chain couples TRBV12-3 or TRBV12-4 to TRBJ1-2; unclear D gene. This CDR3 has 14 residues. Trimming removed 5 bases from V and 8 bases from J, with 18 bases in between. CDR3 residues: CASSETKLSLGYTF. The DNA of the CDR3 is TGTGCCAGCAGTGAGACAAAGCTGTCGTTGGGCTACACCTTC.

Ten or more counts support this clonotype. This chain connects TRBV7-9 to TRBJ2-2; D not certain. There are 13 residues in the CDR3. Trimming left V 1 base short and J 5 bases short, with 5 bases between. The germline V gene has CDR1 SEHNR and CDR2 FQNEAQ (reference sequence). For the CDR3, the DNA is TGTGCCAGCAGCTTAGTCAGGACCGGGGAGCTGTTTTTT. Encoded protein: CASSLVRTGELFF. Based on the CDR3 plus reference TRBV7-9 and TRBJ2-2, the full variable domain is DTGVSQNPRHKITKRGQNVTFRCDPISEHNRLYWYRQTLGQGPEFLTYFQNEAQLEKSRLLSDRFSAERPKGSFSTLEIQRTEQGDSAMYLCASSLVRTGELFFGEGSRLTVL.

This clonotype showed up many times. The chain is built from TRBV4-1 and TRBJ2-7; D remains unclear. This CDR3 contains 11 residues. Germline CDR1 and CDR2: MGHRA and YSYEKL. V shed 5 bases and J shed 6 bases, with 8 bases lying between them. CDR3: CASSATAEQYF. The DNA of the CDR3 is TGCGCCAGCAGCGCTACAGCCGAGCAGTACTTC.

The rearrangement joins TRBV5-1 to TRBJ2-5; TRBD2 matches 14 bases. CDR3 size: 18 residues. CDR1 SGHRS and CDR2 YFSETQ come from the germline V gene. V was clipped by 4 bases and J by 3 bases; unmatched bases: 11. CDR3: CASSPGTSGRVSEETQYF. CDR3 nucleotide sequence: TGCGCCAGCAGCCCCGGGACTAGCGGGAGAGTGTCAGAAGAGACCCAGTACTTC.

This sequence joins TRBV28 and TRBJ2-7; the D gene is possibly TRBD2 (5 bases). CDR1 MDHEN and CDR2 SYDVKM come from the germline V gene. The CDR3 length is 14 residues. Trimming shortened V by 7 bases and J by 3 bases, and 16 bases separated the two germline ends. As DNA, the CDR3 is TGTGCCAGCACCCCTACGGGATCCCACTACGAGCAGTACTTC. Translation: CASTPTGSHYEQYF.

In its sample, this clonotype was seen a few times. The chain employs TRBV5-6 and TRBJ2-5, with 7 bases that match TRBD2. V was pared by 4 bases and J by 6 bases, with 9 bases of the junction left unmatched. Germline CDR1 SGHDT, CDR2 YYEEEE. This CDR3 contains 14 residues. CDR3 sequence: CASSPGGGTQTQYF. The CDR3, as DNA: TGTGCCAGCAGCCCCGGGGGAGGGACGCAGACCCAGTACTTC.

This clonotype was observed many times. The rearrangement uses TRBV5-1 and TRBJ2-4; 11 nucleotides match TRBD2. The CDR3 runs to 16 residues. Germline CDR1 and CDR2: SGHRS and YFSETQ. Germline trimming cut 0 bases from V and 4 bases from J; bases unmatched to any gene: 3. In nucleotides, the CDR3 is TGCGCCAGCAGCTTGGTCGCTAGCGGGGGGAAAAACATTCAGTACTTC. It translates to CASSLVASGGKNIQYF.

The chain carries TRBV30 and TRBJ2-7; no firm D call. From germline, CDR1 is GTSNPN and CDR2 SVGIG (reference sequence). The CDR3 consists of 12 residues. CDR3 region: CAWGASSYEQYV. The CDR3 DNA follows: TGTGCCTGGGGAGCGAGCTCCTACGAGCAGTACGTG.

Details on this clonotype: A much more abundant neighbour one base away suggests this may be a read error. The chain recombines TRBV5-1 with TRBJ2-7, with D perhaps matching TRBD1 or TRBD2 (7 bases each). Germline V lookup: CDR1 SGHRS, CDR2 YFSETQ. The CDR3 is 15 residues long. In nucleotides, the CDR3 is TGCGCCAGCAGCGGGGGGGGCGGACAGGTCTACGAGGAGTACTTC. Encoded protein: CASSGGGGQVYEEYF.

This clonotype was recorded many times. The chain joins TRBV18 to TRBJ1-2, with TRBD1 as a possible D gene (6 bases). The germline V gene has CDR1 KGHSH and CDR2 LQKENI. This CDR3 contains 13 residues. V shed 8 bases and J shed 0 bases, with 10 bases lying between them. CDR3 loop: CASSPGANYGYTF. CDR3 coding DNA: TGTGCCAGCAGCCCAGGGGCTAACTATGGCTACACCTTC.

This clonotype has at least ten counts. The rearrangement links TRBV19 to TRBJ1-1; D is unclear. Germline V gene lookup returns CDR1 LNHDA and CDR2 SQIVND (reference sequence). This CDR3 region has 12 residues. V was trimmed by 3 bases and J by 4 bases, leaving 6 bases between them. The CDR3 protein is CASSIRRTEAFF. Written as DNA, the CDR3 is TGTGCCAGTAGTATCCGGCGCACTGAAGCTTTCTTT.

Ten or more counts support this clonotype. This chain joins TRBV10-2 and TRBJ1-1, with 7 bases that match TRBD1. The CDR3 is 17 amino acids. Germline V gene sequence: CDR1 WSHSY, CDR2 SAAADI. Trimming cost V 2 bases and J 0 bases; bases outside gene matches: 9. CDR3 region: CASSEKSIGTVNTEAFF. DNA of the CDR3: TGCGCCAGCAGTGAGAAGTCAATTGGGACAGTGAACACTGAAGCTTTCTTT.

This clonotype was picked up many times. The gene calls are TRBV4-2 and TRBJ1-3; D not resolved. The CDR3 has 16 amino acids. Germline values: CDR1 LGHNA, CDR2 YNFKEQ. V shed 0 bases and J shed 0 bases, with 9 bases lying between them. CDR3 sequence: CASSQDVGRSGNTIYF. In DNA, the CDR3 is TGTGCCAGCAGCCAAGATGTGGGTCGCTCTGGAAACACCATATATTTT.

Notes on this clonotype: This clone may be a read error of a much larger clone one base away. This chain connects TRBV19 to TRBJ1-1, with D possibly being TRBD1 (5 bases). In germline, CDR1 is LNHDA, CDR2 SQIVND (reference sequence). The CDR3 has 15 residues. V lost 2 bases and J lost 3, with 13 bases in between. CDR3 sequence reads: CASSIHGGSDTEAFF. The CDR3 DNA sequence: TGTGCCAGTAGTATACATGGGGGTTCGGACACTGAAGCTTTCTTT.

Ten or more counts support this clonotype. The V call is TRBV12-3 or TRBV12-4, the J call TRBJ1-5; 8 nucleotides line up with TRBD1. The V gene end was trimmed by 6 bases and the J gene end by 2 bases; junction bases not matched to a gene: 3. This CDR3 comprises 14 residues. In DNA, the CDR3 is TGTGCCAGCAGCGGGACAGGACGCAATCAGCCCCAGCATTTT. This translates into CASSGTGRNQPQHF.

This clonotype came up many times. The chain has TRBV6-5 and TRBJ2-2; D is possibly TRBD1 or TRBD2 (5 bases each). Per germline, CDR1 MNHEY and CDR2 SVGAGI. The germline V and J ends were trimmed by 2 bases and 0 bases, with 13 bases remaining between them. The CDR3 contains 17 residues. CDR3 bases: TGTGCCAGCAGTTACCGGGGCGGAGGAGCGAACACCGGGGAGCTGTTTTTT. As protein: CASSYRGGGANTGELFF.

This clonotype was picked up many times. The J gene is TRBJ1-6, the V gene TRBV7-2; D is undetermined. CDR1 is SGHTA and CDR2 is FQGNSA in the germline V gene. V shed 0 bases and J shed 1 base, with 16 bases lying between them. This CDR3 spans 19 amino acids. CDR3 in DNA: TGTGCCAGCAGCTTAGCGTTCGAGGGTAGCAGTTCCTATAATTCACCCCTCCACTTT. Its protein is CASSLAFEGSSSYNSPLHF.

The chain is built from TRBV19 and TRBJ2-2; D is perhaps TRBD2 (6 bases). Trimming pared 3 bases from V and 4 bases from J, leaving 12 bases between. CDR1 and CDR2 from the germline V gene are LNHDA and SQIVND (reference sequence). This CDR3 region has 15 residues. This CDR3 is CASSIGRGITGELFF. As DNA, the CDR3 is TGTGCCAGTAGTATCGGCCGGGGGATCACCGGGGAGCTGTTTTTT.

This clonotype appeared many times. The gene calls are TRBV29-1 and TRBJ2-5; D is ambiguous. The CDR3 sequence is 11 residues long. CDR1 is SQVTM, CDR2 ANQGSEA, per germline. Between the trimmed V and J ends, which lost 1 base and 4 bases, there was a span of 4 bases. This CDR3 reads CSVEVGETQYF. CDR3 DNA sequence: TGCAGCGTTGAAGTGGGAGAGACCCAGTACTTC.

In this sample, this clonotype turned up many times. The chain has TRBV12-3 or TRBV12-4 and TRBJ2-5; no reliable D call. The CDR3 has 11 amino acids. V shed 8 bases and J shed 4 bases, with 8 bases lying between them. Here the CDR3 DNA reads TGTGCCAGCGGCCATGGAGAGACCCAGTACTTC. Translating it yields CASGHGETQYF.